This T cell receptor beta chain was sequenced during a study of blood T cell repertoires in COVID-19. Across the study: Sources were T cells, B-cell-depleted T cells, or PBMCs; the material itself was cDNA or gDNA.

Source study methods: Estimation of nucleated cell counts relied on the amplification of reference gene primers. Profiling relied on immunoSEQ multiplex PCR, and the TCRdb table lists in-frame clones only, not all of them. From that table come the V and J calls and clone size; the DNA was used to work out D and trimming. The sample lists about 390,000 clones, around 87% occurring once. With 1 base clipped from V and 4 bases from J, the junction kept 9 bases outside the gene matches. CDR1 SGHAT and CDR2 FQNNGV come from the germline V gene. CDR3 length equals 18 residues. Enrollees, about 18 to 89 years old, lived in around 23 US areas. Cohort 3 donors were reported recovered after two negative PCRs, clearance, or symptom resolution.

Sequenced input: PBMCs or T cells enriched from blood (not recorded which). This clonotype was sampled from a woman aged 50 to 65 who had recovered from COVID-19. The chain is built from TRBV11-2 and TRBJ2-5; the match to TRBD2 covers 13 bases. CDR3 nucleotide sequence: TGTGCCAGCAGCTTAGGACTAGCGGGGGGTCGTGGTCCAGAGACCCAGTACTTC. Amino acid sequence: CASSLGLAGGRGPETQYF.